This T cell receptor beta chain is drawn from a study of cytomegalovirus exposure and HLA in healthy donors. Study-wide background: The same platform was used for the 120 validation repertoires and the 600 to 700 first-cohort repertoires, a later analysis reported. Overall study results and limits: Confirmation was obtained in vitro that a few CMV-associated chains are specific for CMV antigens.

A note on this clone: Its specificity is unknown.

It was the approximately 130-subject validation cohort, separate from the approximately 670-subject first cohort, to which the donors belonged. Clones were sequenced by immunoSEQ multiplex PCR, and TCRdb holds only the in-frame ones, with some missing. The data contain 100,000 to 150,000 clones, about 96% of them singletons. J gave up 7 bases and V 6 bases, and 10 bases lay outside the gene matches. Germline-derived CDR1 and CDR2 are LNHDA and SQIVND (reference sequence). The CDR3 totals 15 residues. The sample consisted of PBMCs. The rearrangement links TRBV19 to TRBJ1-5; 9 nucleotides match TRBD1. This clonotype originated in a man aged 18 to 35 in good health and CMV-seronegative. CDR3 region: CASREQGALGQPQHF. The CDR3 DNA reads as TGTGCCAGTAGGGAACAGGGGGCGCTGGGCCAGCCCCAGCATTTT.